Reported below is one TCR beta chain. The data are from a study of T cell changes during pregnancy in multiple sclerosis. The repertoire was sequenced with immunoSEQ multiplex PCR; TCRdb's copy has only in-frame clones and lacks some. The sample has some 76,000 clones, around 90% seen once. Trimming at V came to 3 bases and at J to 5 bases, leaving 1 base not matched to a gene. Germline CDR1 reads SGDLS; CDR2 reads YYNGEE. This CDR3 has 15 residues. The TCR comes from a female donor with multiple sclerosis, enrolled in a pregnancy study. V and J are TRBV9 and TRBJ2-2; 13 bases are a match to TRBD2. The specimen comprised CD4+ T cells from peripheral blood mononuclear cells, sampled after pregnancy. This CDR3 reads CASSGTSGGTGELFF. The DNA of the CDR3 is TGTGCCAGCAGCGGGACTAGCGGGGGTACCGGGGAGCTGTTTTTT. Drawing the rest from reference TRBV9 and TRBJ2-2, the complete variable domain is DSGVTQTPKHLITATGQRVTLRCSPRSGDLSVYWYQQSLDQGLQFLIQYYNGEERAKGNILERFSAQQFPDLHSELNLSSLELGDSALYFCASSGTSGGTGELFFGEGSRLTVL.